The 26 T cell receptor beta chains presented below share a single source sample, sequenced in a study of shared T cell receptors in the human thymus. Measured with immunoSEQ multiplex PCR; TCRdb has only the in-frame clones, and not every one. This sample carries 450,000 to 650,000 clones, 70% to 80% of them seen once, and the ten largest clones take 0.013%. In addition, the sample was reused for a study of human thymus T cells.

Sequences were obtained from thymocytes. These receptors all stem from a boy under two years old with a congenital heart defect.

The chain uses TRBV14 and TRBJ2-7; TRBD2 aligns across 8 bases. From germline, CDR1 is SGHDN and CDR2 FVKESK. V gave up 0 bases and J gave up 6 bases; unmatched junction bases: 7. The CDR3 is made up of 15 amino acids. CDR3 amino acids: CASSQDGTAGGEQYF. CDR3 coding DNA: TGTGCCAGCAGCCAAGATGGGACGGCGGGAGGCGAGCAGTACTTC.

Here the CDR3 reads CASRRTSGSGPVGTDTQYF. DNA of the CDR3: TGTGCCAGCAGACGGACTAGCGGGAGTGGTCCGGTGGGCACAGATACGCAGTATTTT. The chain links TRBV7-2 to TRBJ2-3; 13 positions agree with TRBD2. Germline lookup yields CDR1 SGHTA and CDR2 FQGNSA. CDR3 length: 19 amino acids. V was pared by 6 bases and J by 1 base, with 13 bases of the junction left unmatched.

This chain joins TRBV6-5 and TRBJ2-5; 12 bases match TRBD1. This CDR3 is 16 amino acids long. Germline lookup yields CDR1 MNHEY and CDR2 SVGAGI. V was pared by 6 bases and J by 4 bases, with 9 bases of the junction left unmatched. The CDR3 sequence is CASRYPGQGARETQYF. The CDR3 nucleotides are TGTGCCAGCAGATACCCGGGACAGGGGGCGCGAGAGACCCAGTACTTC.

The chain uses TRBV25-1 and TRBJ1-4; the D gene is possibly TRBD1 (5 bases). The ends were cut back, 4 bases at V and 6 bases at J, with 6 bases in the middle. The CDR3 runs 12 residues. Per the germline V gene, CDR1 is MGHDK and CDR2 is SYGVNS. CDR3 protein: CASSAGDEKLFF. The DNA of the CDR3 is TGTGCCAGCAGTGCGGGGGATGAAAAACTGTTTTTT.

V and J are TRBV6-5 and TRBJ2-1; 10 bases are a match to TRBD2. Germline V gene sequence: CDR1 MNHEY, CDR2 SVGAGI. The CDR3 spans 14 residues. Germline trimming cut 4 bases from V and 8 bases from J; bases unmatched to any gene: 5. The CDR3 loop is CASSSLAGVHEQFF. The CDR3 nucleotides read TGTGCCAGCAGTTCCCTAGCGGGAGTCCATGAGCAGTTCTTC.

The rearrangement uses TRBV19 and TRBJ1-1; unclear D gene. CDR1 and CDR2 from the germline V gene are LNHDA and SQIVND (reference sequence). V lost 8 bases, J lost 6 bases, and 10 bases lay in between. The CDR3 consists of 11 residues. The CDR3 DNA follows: TGTGCCAGTCTTTATTCCGCTGAAGCTTTCTTT. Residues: CASLYSAEAFF.

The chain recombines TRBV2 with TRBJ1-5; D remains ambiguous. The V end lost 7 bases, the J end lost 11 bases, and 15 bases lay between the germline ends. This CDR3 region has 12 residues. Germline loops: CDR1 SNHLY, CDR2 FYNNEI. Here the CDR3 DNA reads TGTGCCAGCAATAGTTACCCCGGGGCCCAGCATTTT. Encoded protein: CASNSYPGAQHF. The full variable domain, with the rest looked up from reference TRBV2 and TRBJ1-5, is EPEVTQTPSHQVTQMGQEVILRCVPISNHLYFYWYRQILGQKVEFLVSFYNNEISEKSEIFDDQFSVERPDGSNFTLKIRSTKLEDSAMYFCASNSYPGAQHFGDGTRLSIL.

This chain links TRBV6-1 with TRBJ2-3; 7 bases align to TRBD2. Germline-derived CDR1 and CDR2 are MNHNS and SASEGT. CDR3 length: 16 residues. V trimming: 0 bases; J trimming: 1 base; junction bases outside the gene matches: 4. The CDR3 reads CASSEATSFGTDTQYF. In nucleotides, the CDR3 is TGTGCCAGCAGTGAAGCGACTAGCTTTGGCACAGATACGCAGTATTTT.

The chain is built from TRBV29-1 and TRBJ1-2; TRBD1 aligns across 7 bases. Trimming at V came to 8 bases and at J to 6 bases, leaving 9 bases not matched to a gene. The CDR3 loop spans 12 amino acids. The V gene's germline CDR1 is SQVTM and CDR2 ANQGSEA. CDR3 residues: CSSLQGTHGYTF. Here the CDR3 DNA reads TGCAGCTCCCTACAGGGGACCCATGGCTACACCTTC.

This CDR3 is CASSSTSGGPWYEQYF. The CDR3, as DNA: TGTGCCAGCAGTTCGACTAGCGGGGGACCTTGGTACGAGCAGTACTTC. V and J are TRBV6-5 and TRBJ2-7; TRBD2 matches 12 bases. Germline trimming cut 4 bases from V and 4 bases from J; bases unmatched to any gene: 8. Germline V gene lookup returns CDR1 MNHEY and CDR2 SVGAGI. The CDR3 length is 16 residues.

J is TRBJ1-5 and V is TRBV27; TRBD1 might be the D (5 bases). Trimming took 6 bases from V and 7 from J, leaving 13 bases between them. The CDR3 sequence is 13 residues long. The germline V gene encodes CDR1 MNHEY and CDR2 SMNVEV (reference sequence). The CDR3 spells CASRPNGGQPQHF. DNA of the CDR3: TGTGCCAGCAGACCAAACGGGGGACAGCCCCAGCATTTT.

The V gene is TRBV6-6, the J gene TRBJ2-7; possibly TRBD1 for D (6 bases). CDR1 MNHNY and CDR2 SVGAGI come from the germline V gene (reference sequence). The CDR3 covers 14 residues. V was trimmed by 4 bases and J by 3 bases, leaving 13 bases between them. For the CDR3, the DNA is TGTGCCAGCAGTTTCAGGGGACGTCGCTACGAGCAGTACTTC. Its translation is CASSFRGRRYEQYF.

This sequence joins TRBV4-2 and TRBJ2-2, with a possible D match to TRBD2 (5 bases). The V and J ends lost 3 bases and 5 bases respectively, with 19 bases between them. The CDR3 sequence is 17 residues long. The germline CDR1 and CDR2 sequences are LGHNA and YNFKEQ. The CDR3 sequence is CASSQPGSSYGTGELFF. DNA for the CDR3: TGTGCCAGCAGCCAGCCGGGGTCCTCCTATGGGACCGGGGAGCTGTTTTTT.

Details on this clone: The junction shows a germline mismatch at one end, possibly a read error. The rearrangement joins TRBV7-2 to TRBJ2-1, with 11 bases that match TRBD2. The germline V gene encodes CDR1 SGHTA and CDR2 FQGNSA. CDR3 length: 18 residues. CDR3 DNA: TGTGCCAGCAGTTTAGGGACTAGCGGCATTTATTCCTACAATGAGCAGTTCTTC. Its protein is CASSLGTSGIYSYNEQFF. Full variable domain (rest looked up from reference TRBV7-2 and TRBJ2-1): GAGVSQSPSNKVTEKGKDVELRCDPISGHTALYWYRQSLGQGLEFLIYFQGNSAPDKSGLPSDRFSAERTGGSVSTLTIQRTQQEDSAVYLCASSLGTSGIYSYNEQFFGPGTRLTVL.

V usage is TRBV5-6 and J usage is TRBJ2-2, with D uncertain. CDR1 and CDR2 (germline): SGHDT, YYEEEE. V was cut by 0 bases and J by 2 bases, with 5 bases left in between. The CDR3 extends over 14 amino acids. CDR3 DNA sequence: TGTGCCAGCAGCTTGGCGTCCAACACCGGGGAGCTGTTTTTT. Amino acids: CASSLASNTGELFF.

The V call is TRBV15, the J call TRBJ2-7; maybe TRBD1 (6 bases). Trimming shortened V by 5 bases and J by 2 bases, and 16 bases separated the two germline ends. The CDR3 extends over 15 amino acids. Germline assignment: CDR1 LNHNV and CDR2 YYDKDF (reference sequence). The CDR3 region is CATSGDRPIPYEQYF. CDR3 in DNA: TGTGCCACCAGCGGCGACAGGCCTATCCCCTACGAGCAGTACTTC.

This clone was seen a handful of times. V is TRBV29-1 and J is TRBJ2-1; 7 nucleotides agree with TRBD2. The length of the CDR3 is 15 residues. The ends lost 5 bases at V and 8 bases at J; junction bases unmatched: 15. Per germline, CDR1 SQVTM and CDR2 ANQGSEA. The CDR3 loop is CSVLVLAAPEDEQFF. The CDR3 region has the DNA TGCAGCGTTTTAGTTCTAGCGGCTCCCGAGGATGAGCAGTTCTTC.

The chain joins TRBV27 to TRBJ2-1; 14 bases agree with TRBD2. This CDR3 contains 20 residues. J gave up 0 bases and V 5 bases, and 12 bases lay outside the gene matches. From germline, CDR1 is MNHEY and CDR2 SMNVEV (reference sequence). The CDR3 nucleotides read TGTGCCAGCAGTGCGCTTAGGACTAGCGGGAGGCAGAGCTCCTACAATGAGCAGTTCTTC. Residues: CASSALRTSGRQSSYNEQFF.

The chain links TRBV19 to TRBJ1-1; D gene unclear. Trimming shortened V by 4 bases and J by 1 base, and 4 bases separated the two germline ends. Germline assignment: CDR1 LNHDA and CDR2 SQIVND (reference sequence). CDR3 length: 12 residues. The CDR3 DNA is TGTGCCAGTAGTAGGCAGAACACTGAAGCTTTCTTT. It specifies CASSRQNTEAFF. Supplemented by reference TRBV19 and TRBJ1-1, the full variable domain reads DGGITQSPKYLFRKEGQNVTLSCEQNLNHDAMYWYRQDPGQGLRLIYYSQIVNDFQKGDIAEGYSVSREKKESFPLTVTSAQKNPTAFYLCASSRQNTEAFFGQGTRLTVV.

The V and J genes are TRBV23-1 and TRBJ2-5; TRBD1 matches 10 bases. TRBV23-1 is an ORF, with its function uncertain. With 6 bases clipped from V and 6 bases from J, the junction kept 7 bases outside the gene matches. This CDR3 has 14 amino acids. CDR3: CASRQTGGAKTQYF. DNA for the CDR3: TGCGCCAGCAGGCAGACAGGGGGCGCAAAGACCCAGTACTTC.

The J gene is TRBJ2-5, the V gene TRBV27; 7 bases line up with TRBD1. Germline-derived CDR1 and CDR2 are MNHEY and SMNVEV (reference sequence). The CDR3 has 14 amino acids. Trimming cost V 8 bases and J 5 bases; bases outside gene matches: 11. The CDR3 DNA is TGTGCCAGCCGAAGGACACCCAGGGGGGAGACCCAGTACTTC. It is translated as CASRRTPRGETQYF.

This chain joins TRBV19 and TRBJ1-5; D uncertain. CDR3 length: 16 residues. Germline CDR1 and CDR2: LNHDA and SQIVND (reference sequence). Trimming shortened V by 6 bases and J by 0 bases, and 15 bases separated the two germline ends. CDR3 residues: CASSGGSQASNQPQHF. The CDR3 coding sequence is TGTGCCAGTAGCGGAGGGAGTCAGGCTAGCAATCAGCCCCAGCATTTT.

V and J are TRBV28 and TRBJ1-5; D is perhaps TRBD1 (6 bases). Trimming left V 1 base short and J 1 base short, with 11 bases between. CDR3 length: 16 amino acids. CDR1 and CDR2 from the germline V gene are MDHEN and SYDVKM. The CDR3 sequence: CASSLLAGGSNQPQHF. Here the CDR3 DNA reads TGTGCCAGCAGTTTATTAGCGGGGGGCAGCAATCAGCCCCAGCATTTT.

CDR3 amino acids: CASSPGQGSLQETQYF. The CDR3 DNA reads TGCGCCAGCAGCCCCGGACAGGGGTCCCTTCAAGAGACCCAGTACTTC. The gene calls are TRBV5-1 and TRBJ2-5; 9 positions match TRBD1. The CDR3 has 16 residues. Trimming at V came to 4 bases and at J to 2 bases, leaving 9 bases not matched to a gene. Germline V gives CDR1 SGHRS, CDR2 YFSETQ.

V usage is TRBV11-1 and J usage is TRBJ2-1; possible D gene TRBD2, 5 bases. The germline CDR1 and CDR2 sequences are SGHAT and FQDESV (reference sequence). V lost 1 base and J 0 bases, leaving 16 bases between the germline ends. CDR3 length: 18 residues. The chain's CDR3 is CASSLGLRSGSSYNEQFF. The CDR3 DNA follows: TGTGCCAGCAGCTTAGGGCTTCGGAGCGGAAGCTCCTACAATGAGCAGTTCTTC.

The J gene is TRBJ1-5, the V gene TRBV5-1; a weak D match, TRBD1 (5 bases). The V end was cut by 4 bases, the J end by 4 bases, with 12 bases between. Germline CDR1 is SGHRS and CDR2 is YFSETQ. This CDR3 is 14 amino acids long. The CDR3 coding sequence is TGCGCCAGCAGCCCGGACACCCCTAATCAGCCCCAGCATTTT. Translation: CASSPDTPNQPQHF.